This is a list of T cell receptor beta chains from one sample in a study of blood T cell repertoires in COVID-19. Sequencing used immunoSEQ multiplex PCR; TCRdb keeps in-frame clones, though not all of them. Of about half a million clones listed, approximately 83% are singletons. What was sequenced was peripheral blood. These receptors were taken from a human donor in a cohort sampled during active COVID-19. The CDR3 runs from the conserved cysteine through the conserved F or W. The D gene is left open where the match is weak. Clone size appears in some rows only: once, few, many, or a class for an expanded clone.

V	size	D	J	CDR3	DNA
TRBV5-4	.	TRBD2	TRBJ2-5	CASSLAETSGREETQYF	TGTGCCAGCAGCTTGGCCGAGACTAGCGGCAGGGAGGAGACCCAGTACTTC
TRBV18	.	TRBD1	TRBJ1-2	CASSPPQGVNYGYTF	TGTGCCAGCTCACCACCTCAGGGGGTTAACTATGGCTACACCTTC
TRBV19	once	TRBD1	TRBJ2-7	CASSAQGAPNSYEQYF	TGTGCCAGTAGTGCACAGGGGGCACCGAACTCCTACGAGCAGTACTTC
TRBV3-1/TRBV3-2	.	TRBD1	TRBJ1-6	CASSQDPTGGANNSPLHF	TGTGCCAGCAGCCAAGATCCCACAGGGGGCGCAAATAATTCACCCCTCCACTTT
TRBV9	.	TRBD1	TRBJ1-1	CASSQGGNTEAFF	TGTGCCAGCTCTCAGGGGGGGAACACTGAAGCTTTCTTT
TRBV9	few	TRBD2	TRBJ2-1	CASSVASGNNNEQFF	TGTGCCAGCAGCGTGGCTAGCGGCAATAACAATGAGCAGTTCTTC
TRBV7-2	.	TRBD1	TRBJ2-1	CASSHRDRDLNEQFF	TGTGCCAGCAGCCACCGGGACAGGGACCTCAATGAGCAGTTCTTC
TRBV18	.	TRBD2	TRBJ2-1	CASSPDLAGGYNEQFF	TGTGCCAGCTCACCCGATCTAGCGGGAGGGTACAATGAGCAGTTCTTC
TRBV4-3	.	.	TRBJ2-7	CASSQDHATPQYEQYF	TGCGCCAGCAGCCAAGATCACGCGACTCCGCAGTACGAGCAGTACTTC
TRBV7-9	.	.	TRBJ2-1	CASSLMYSSPEQFF	TGTGCCAGCAGCTTAATGTATAGCTCCCCGGAGCAGTTCTTC
TRBV11-3	.	TRBD2	TRBJ2-3	CASSSGTSGITDTQYF	TGTGCCAGCAGCTCCGGGACTAGCGGTATAACAGATACGCAGTATTTT
TRBV5-1	few	TRBD2	TRBJ2-7	CASSFGLAAAYEQYF	TGCGCCAGCAGCTTCGGACTAGCGGCTGCCTACGAGCAGTACTTC
TRBV27	.	TRBD1	TRBJ1-5	CASSRDRGPKGNQPQHF	TGTGCCAGCAGTAGGGACAGGGGGCCCAAGGGCAATCAGCCCCAGCATTTT
TRBV7-2	.	.	TRBJ1-5	CASSLVGARDQPQHF	TGTGCCAGCAGCTTAGTGGGGGCGCGAGATCAGCCCCAGCATTTT
TRBV18	.	TRBD2	TRBJ2-1	CASSPEGLAPNEQFF	TGTGCCAGCTCACCAGAAGGACTAGCCCCCAATGAGCAGTTCTTC
TRBV9	once	TRBD2	TRBJ2-3	CASSVGVSGRDTQYF	TGTGCCAGCAGCGTAGGGGTTAGCGGGCGAGATACGCAGTATTTT
TRBV4-3	.	TRBD1	TRBJ1-4	CASSQWDRGGEKLFF	TGCGCCAGCAGCCAGTGGGACAGGGGAGGCGAAAAACTGTTTTTT
TRBV15	.	.	TRBJ1-4	CATRPGHSGEKLFF	TGTGCCACCAGGCCCGGACACTCCGGTGAAAAACTGTTTTTT
TRBV19	.	TRBD1	TRBJ1-4	CASSGGGVDEKLFF	TGTGCCAGCAGTGGAGGGGGCGTTGATGAAAAACTGTTTTTT
TRBV2	.	TRBD1	TRBJ2-1	CASVPGTVYNEQFF	TGTGCCAGCGTCCCCGGGACAGTCTACAATGAGCAGTTCTTC
TRBV5-1	few	.	TRBJ2-2	CASSLQSGDTGELFF	TGCGCCAGCAGCCTTCAGAGCGGTGACACCGGGGAGCTGTTTTTT
TRBV7-9	.	TRBD2	TRBJ2-5	CASSPRGSGSGETQYF	TGTGCCAGCAGCCCTCGTGGTAGCGGGAGTGGAGAGACCCAGTACTTC
TRBV27	.	.	TRBJ2-7	CASTPWRGFEQYF	TGTGCCAGCACCCCCTGGCGGGGCTTCGAGCAGTACTTC
TRBV12-5	once	TRBD2	TRBJ2-3	CASGLVLAGGADTQYF	TGTGCTAGTGGTTTGGTACTAGCGGGAGGGGCAGATACGCAGTATTTT
TRBV5-8	once	.	TRBJ1-2	CASSGTASNYGYTF	TGTGCCAGCAGCGGAACAGCCTCTAACTATGGCTACACCTTC
TRBV5-1	.	.	TRBJ1-5	CASSGGGFNQPQHF	TGCGCCAGCAGCGGCGGGGGGTTCAATCAGCCCCAGCATTTT
TRBV21-1	.	.	TRBJ2-3	CASSRGLGTDTQYF	TGTGCCAGCAGCCGAGGATTGGGCACAGATACGCAGTATTTT
TRBV7-8	few	TRBD2	TRBJ2-2	CASSSRLAGSTGELFF	TGTGCCAGCAGCTCAAGACTAGCGGGAAGCACCGGGGAGCTGTTTTTT
TRBV7-3	.	.	TRBJ2-7	CASSLPGTPTYEQYF	TGTGCCAGCAGCTTACCCGGGACACCTACCTACGAGCAGTACTTC
TRBV6-6	.	TRBD2	TRBJ2-1	CASKGLAGWEQFF	TGTGCCAGCAAGGGACTAGCGGGATGGGAGCAGTTCTTC
TRBV6-2/TRBV6-3	.	.	TRBJ2-5	CASSWAGTARGKETQYF	TGTGCCAGCAGTTGGGCAGGGACCGCGCGGGGAAAAGAGACCCAGTACTTC
TRBV4-2	.	TRBD2	TRBJ2-7	CASSQEASSGRSYEQYF	TGTGCCAGCAGCCAAGAAGCTTCTAGCGGGCGCTCCTACGAGCAGTACTTC
TRBV7-6	once	.	TRBJ2-7	CASSLGSELDTYEQYF	TGTGCCAGCAGCTTAGGATCGGAATTAGACACCTACGAGCAGTACTTC
TRBV7-9	.	TRBD2	TRBJ2-7	CASSFRASGTFYEQYF	TGTGCCAGCAGCTTCAGGGCTAGCGGGACATTCTACGAGCAGTACTTC
TRBV5-1	few	.	TRBJ1-4	CASSFSRGPNEKLFF	TGCGCCAGCAGCTTCAGCAGGGGACCTAATGAAAAACTGTTTTTT
TRBV6-4	.	TRBD2	TRBJ2-3	CASSTSGPDTDTQYF	TGTGCCAGCAGTACTAGCGGACCAGACACAGATACGCAGTATTTT
TRBV12-3/TRBV12-4	.	.	TRBJ2-5	CASSLRSRETQYF	TGTGCCAGCAGTTTGAGAAGCCGGGAGACCCAGTACTTC
TRBV14	once	.	TRBJ1-1	CASSQELVIGRAFF	TGTGCCAGCAGCCAAGAATTGGTCATCGGGAGAGCTTTCTTT
TRBV7-3	.	.	TRBJ2-7	CASSFKHLYEQYF	TGTGCCAGCAGCTTCAAACACCTCTACGAGCAGTACTTC
TRBV9	.	.	TRBJ2-1	CASSGGDSHYNEQFF	TGTGCCAGCAGCGGCGGGGACAGTCACTACAATGAGCAGTTCTTC
TRBV11-2	.	.	TRBJ1-1	CASSEHGWRAFF	TGTGCCAGCAGCGAACATGGGTGGAGGGCTTTCTTT
TRBV29-1	.	.	TRBJ1-5	CSVEVVGGQPQHF	TGCAGCGTTGAAGTGGTGGGGGGACAGCCCCAGCATTTT
TRBV9	.	.	TRBJ2-7	CASSLRSSYEQYF	TGTGCCAGCAGCTTGCGAAGCTCCTACGAGCAGTACTTC
TRBV3-1/TRBV3-2	.	.	TRBJ2-7	CASSHNWGGSSYEQYF	TGTGCCAGCAGCCACAACTGGGGCGGAAGCTCCTACGAGCAGTACTTC
TRBV30	.	.	TRBJ2-5	CAWRLGAAPETQYF	TGTGCCTGGAGATTGGGGGCTGCCCCAGAGACCCAGTACTTC
TRBV18	.	.	TRBJ2-2	CASSRNRENTGELFF	TGTGCCAGCTCACGGAACAGGGAAAACACCGGGGAGCTGTTTTTT
TRBV3-1/TRBV3-2	.	.	TRBJ2-7	CASSLLGGEQYF	TGTGCCAGCAGCCTACTCGGAGGCGAGCAGTACTTC
TRBV5-6	.	.	TRBJ1-4	CASSLDLQNEKLFF	TGTGCCAGCAGCTTGGATTTGCAGAATGAAAAACTGTTTTTT
TRBV27	.	TRBD1	TRBJ1-2	CASSLQGQGWDGYTF	TGTGCCAGCAGTCTCCAGGGACAGGGGTGGGATGGCTACACCTTC
TRBV9	.	TRBD2	TRBJ2-3	CASSVKGLAGEADTQYF	TGTGCCAGCAGCGTAAAGGGACTAGCGGGAGAGGCAGATACGCAGTATTTT
TRBV18	once	TRBD1	TRBJ1-4	CASSLSGTGGEKLFF	TGTGCCAGCTCACTTTCCGGGACAGGGGGTGAAAAACTGTTTTTT
TRBV6-4	.	TRBD2	TRBJ2-3	CASSVEAGDGTDTQYF	TGTGCCAGCAGCGTAGAAGCGGGAGATGGCACAGATACGCAGTATTTT
TRBV18	once	.	TRBJ2-3	CASSNRAPSTDTQYF	TGTGCCAGCTCCAACAGGGCCCCTAGCACAGATACGCAGTATTTT
TRBV24-1	.	.	TRBJ1-4	CATSDSREEQPEKLFF	TGTGCCACCAGTGATTCCCGGGAGGAACAGCCTGAAAAACTGTTTTTT
TRBV27	.	TRBD1	TRBJ1-2	CATPPRPGQRRGGYTF	TGTGCCACCCCTCCTCGCCCGGGACAGCGCAGAGGAGGCTACACCTTC
TRBV5-1	.	.	TRBJ2-7	CASSLDSQIDEQYF	TGCGCCAGCAGCTTGGACAGCCAGATAGACGAGCAGTACTTC
TRBV28	.	.	TRBJ1-3	CASSPQGSGNTIYF	TGTGCCAGCAGTCCCCAGGGCTCTGGAAACACCATATATTTT
TRBV5-1	once	.	TRBJ2-5	CASSFIPGELAETQYF	TGCGCCAGCAGCTTTATCCCGGGAGAACTAGCAGAGACCCAGTACTTC